This T cell receptor (beta chain) was documented in a study of T cell responses to AZD1222 COVID-19 vaccine (dated by TCRdb to about 2021). For the study in its entirety: TCR sequencing was performed for roughly 250 trial participants, of whom around 200 were given two doses of AZD1222 and some 25 were given two doses of MenACWY control vaccine. Trial participants were enrolled by age into 18-55, 56-69 and 70-plus year subgroups, with around 140, 26 and 57 TCR-sequenced participants respectively. Results the study describes overall, beyond this receptor: CD4 TCRs associated with the vaccine covered the entire spike protein, and the dominant responses were in regions 160-218 and 743-854. Because no day 14 peak-response samples were available, repertoires were characterized only after the peak T cell response. Most participants were white British and females outnumbered males, and the authors suggested that clonal diversity may have been underestimated. The 56-69-year group was small, and its depth increase did not reach significance, likely because of low power. Conclusions about previously exposed vaccinees are limited, since just 5 or 6 AZD1222 recipients were seropositive for SARS-CoV-2 at baseline. Nearly half of unique spike-specific TCRs reportedly recognized epitopes outside regions mutated in the B.1.351 and B.1.1.7 variants. A significant rise in spike-specific TCR breadth and depth was observed after two AZD1222 doses relative to day 0 and relative to MenACWY recipients.

The CDR3 regions of human TCRbeta chains were analyzed by immunosequencing. In the source study's methods: Repertoire TCRs were matched against a reference library of SARS-CoV-2-specific TCRs generated with the MIRA antigen-specificity platform. Breadth meant the fraction of unique TCRs that were SARS-CoV-2-associated, whereas depth meant the fraction of total T cells that were SARS-CoV-2-associated. Using the MIRA data, every spike-specific TCR was mapped to the spike region that the TCR reacted to and assigned to either a CD4 or a CD8 class. Log10-transformed breadth and depth values were compared by one-way ANOVA with Sidak's multiple comparisons tests. TCRdb mirrors the immuneACCESS table, restricted to in-frame sequences. Some clones are absent from its copies; in checked studies, under half trace to an unresolved V gene, and the reason for the others is unknown. V, J and clone size reflect that table, while D and trimming were determined from the DNA. In all, the sample holds about 200,000 clones, and over 85% of those were seen once. The top ten hold roughly 1% of the sample.

Notes on this clone: No cognate antigen has been identified for it. Base quality data are lacking; no much larger clone is found one base away.

Including the terminal cysteine and phenylalanine, the CDR3 comprises 15 residues. Of the read, only the CDR3 DNA is kept; its 45 bases are in frame from base 1. V lost 8 bases and J lost 0 bases; the stretch between them is 18 bases long. From a lookup of the germline V gene, CDR1 and CDR2 are SQVTM and ANQGSEA. The time point label of this sample denotes: about 28 days (+/-7) after the second vaccine dose. AZD1222 recipients with second doses at about 4 weeks or about 12 weeks were pooled, because spike-specific TCR depth and breadth did not differ between schedules. Vaccinee samples came from UK trials COV001 and COV002, including a single-blind randomized controlled phase 2/3 trial of AZD1222 (ChAdOx1 nCoV-19) in healthy adults. Trial participant PBMC samples were collected at day 0 and day 28 after the second dose for TCRbeta chain sequencing.

This sequence originates from an adult who received the AZD1222 COVID-19 vaccine. Sequenced material: peripheral blood, taken 28 days after the second AZD1222 dose. The chain joins TRBV29-1 to TRBJ2-3; TRBD2 is possibly the D segment (7 matching bases). The DNA is TGCAGCTTTAGGGGGAGGGAACCTAGCACAGATACGCAGTATTTT. This codes for CSFRGREPSTDTQYF.